This T cell receptor beta chain came from a study of blood T cell repertoires in COVID-19 (dated by TCRdb to the early 2020s). In the study overall: The collaborator samples originated in the United States, Italy and Spain and spanned the acute and convalescent phases of COVID-19. The sample metadata nearly always contained a de-identified subject ID, COVID-19 status, age in years and sex. The repertoires were released in a freely available public database meant as a resource for research on the immune response to SARS-CoV-2. The material from the prospective study consisted of cDNA or gDNA derived from T cells, B-cell-depleted T cells, or PBMCs. Where available, HLA class I and class II types were obtained from metadata supplied by the sample provider rather than from assay-based typing. The dataset comprised deeply sampled blood TCRbeta repertoires from subjects exposed to, actively infected with, or recovered from COVID-19. The samples were drawn from the first 160 participants of the ongoing ImmuneRACE study and from roughly 1,300 subjects provided by 6 global collaborators. Paper-wide results and their limitations: The quantity of clinical and demographic metadata differed by source and by participant and was supplied without curation.

TCRbeta CDR3 regions were amplified from genomic DNA by means of the immunoSEQ Assay, a bias-controlled multiplex PCR. In the original analysis: Within the assay, amplification of reference gene primers was used to estimate how many nucleated cells each sample contained. Sequence reads were collapsed and filtered to measure the absolute abundance of every unique TCRbeta CDR3 rearrangement. Productive Simpson clonality was computed per sample as the square root of Simpson's diversity index over productive rearrangements. TCRdb provides this immuneACCESS table in a form limited to in-frame rearrangements. Some clones are lacking; in checked studies, under half of them reflect an unresolved V gene, and why the rest are absent is not known. From that table come the V and J calls and clone size; the DNA was used to work out D and trimming. In this sample the table shows approximately 160,000 clones, 80% to 90% of which occur a single time. The ten biggest clones cover 7.2% of the sample.

CDR3 length: 13 amino acids, cysteine to phenylalanine. Solely the CDR3 DNA is kept, with 39 bases framed from the first base. The germline V gene gives CDR1 as MGHRA and CDR2 as YSYEKL. Trimming at the junction amounts to 5 bases on V and 5 bases on J, and the germline ends lie 9 bases apart. Whole blood was collected in K2EDTA tubes by collaborating institutions according to the institutions' own protocols. For TCRbeta analysis, collaborators shipped samples as frozen whole blood, isolated PBMCs, or DNA extracted from either of those sample types. Concerning this clone: No cognate antigen has been identified for it. The record has no base qualities; no much larger clone is one base away.

Sequenced material: peripheral blood. The chain joins TRBV4-1 to TRBJ2-2, with an unclear D gene assignment. The clonotype was recovered from a woman between 45 and 65 years old in a cohort sampled during active or convalescent COVID-19. CDR3 loop: CASSDTITGELFF. The nucleotides are TGCGCCAGCAGCGATACTATTACCGGGGAGCTGTTTTTT.